A single sample is the source of the 5 T cell receptor beta chains below, sequenced in a study of OX40 agonist ivuxolimab in advanced cancers. Clones were read by immunoSEQ multiplex PCR, and TCRdb kept only the in-frame ones, dropping some. Among 90,000 or so clones, roughly 91% were seen once, and the ten largest hold 2.6%. This material consisted of CD4+ or CD8+ T cells sorted from blood, taken in a trial of the OX40 agonist ivuxolimab. The receptors originated from an adult with an advanced solid tumor such as melanoma, head and neck, liver or kidney cancer.

This chain joins TRBV25-1 and TRBJ2-3; possible D gene TRBD2, 5 bases. Between the trimmed V and J ends, which lost 5 bases and 1 base, there was a span of 10 bases. Germline CDR1 reads MGHDK; CDR2 reads SYGVNS. The CDR3 has 14 residues. The CDR3, as DNA: TGTGCCAGCAGTAATATACTAGGCACAGATACGCAGTATTTT. It translates to CASSNILGTDTQYF.

The chain is built from TRBV18 and TRBJ2-5; D is perhaps TRBD1 (6 bases). The CDR3 has 13 residues. Germline assignment: CDR1 KGHSH and CDR2 LQKENI. V was pared by 8 bases and J by 2 bases, with 12 bases between. The CDR3 bases are TGTGCCAGCACCCCAGGGGTACAAGAGACCCAGTACTTC. Encoded protein: CASTPGVQETQYF.

This clone came up once. The rearrangement uses TRBV29-1 and TRBJ1-2; maybe TRBD1 (6 bases). The CDR3 sequence is 12 residues long. CDR1 is SQVTM, CDR2 ANQGSEA, per germline. Trimming left V 6 bases short and J 6 bases short, with 14 bases between. The CDR3 reads CSVGTGWDGYTF. The CDR3, as DNA: TGCAGCGTCGGAACAGGGTGGGATGGCTACACCTTC.

This chain joins TRBV7-9 and TRBJ1-2, with 9 bases fitting TRBD1. The CDR3 has 15 residues. J was trimmed by 4 bases and V by 4 bases; bases with no gene match: 7. The germline V gene has CDR1 SEHNR and CDR2 FQNEAQ (reference sequence). The CDR3, as DNA: TGTGCCAGCAGCTCCTCGACAGGGGGGATCTATGGCTACACCTTC. Its protein product is CASSSSTGGIYGYTF.

The chain carries TRBV10-3 and TRBJ2-1; 10 bases match TRBD2. Germline CDR1 and CDR2: ENHRY and SYGVKD. This CDR3 contains 16 residues. The ends lost 3 bases at V and 1 base at J; junction bases unmatched: 3. The chain's CDR3 is CAISDPGLASYNEQFF. The CDR3 coding sequence is TGTGCCATCAGTGATCCGGGACTAGCGTCCTACAATGAGCAGTTCTTC.